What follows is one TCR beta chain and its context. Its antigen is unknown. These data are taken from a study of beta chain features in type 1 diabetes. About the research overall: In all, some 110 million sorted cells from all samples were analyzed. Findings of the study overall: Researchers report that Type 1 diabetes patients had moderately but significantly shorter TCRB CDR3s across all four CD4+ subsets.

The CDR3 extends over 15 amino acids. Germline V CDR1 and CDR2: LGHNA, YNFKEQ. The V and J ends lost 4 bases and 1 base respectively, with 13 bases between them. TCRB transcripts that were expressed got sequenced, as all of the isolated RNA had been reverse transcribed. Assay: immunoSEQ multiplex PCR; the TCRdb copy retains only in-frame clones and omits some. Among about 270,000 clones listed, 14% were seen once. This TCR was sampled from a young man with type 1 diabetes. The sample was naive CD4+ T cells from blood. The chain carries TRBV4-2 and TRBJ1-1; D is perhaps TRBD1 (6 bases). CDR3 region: CASSRAIGGNTEAFF. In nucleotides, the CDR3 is TGTGCCAGCAGCCGCGCCATAGGGGGGAACACTGAAGCTTTCTTT.